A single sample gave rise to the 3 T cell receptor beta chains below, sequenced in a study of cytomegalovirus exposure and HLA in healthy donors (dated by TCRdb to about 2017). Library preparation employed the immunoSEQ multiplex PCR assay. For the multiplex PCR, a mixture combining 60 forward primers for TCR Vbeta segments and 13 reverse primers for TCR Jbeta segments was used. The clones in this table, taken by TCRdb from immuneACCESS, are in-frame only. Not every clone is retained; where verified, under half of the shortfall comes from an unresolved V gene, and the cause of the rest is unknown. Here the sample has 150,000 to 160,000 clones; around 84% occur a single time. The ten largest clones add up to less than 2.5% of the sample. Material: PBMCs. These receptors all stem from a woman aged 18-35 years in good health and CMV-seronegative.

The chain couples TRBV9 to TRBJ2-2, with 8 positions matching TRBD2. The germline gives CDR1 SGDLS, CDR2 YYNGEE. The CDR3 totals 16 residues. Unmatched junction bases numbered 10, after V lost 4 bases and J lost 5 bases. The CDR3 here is CASSPLQRGKTGELFF. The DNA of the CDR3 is TGTGCCAGCAGCCCGTTGCAGCGGGGGAAAACCGGGGAGCTGTTTTTT.

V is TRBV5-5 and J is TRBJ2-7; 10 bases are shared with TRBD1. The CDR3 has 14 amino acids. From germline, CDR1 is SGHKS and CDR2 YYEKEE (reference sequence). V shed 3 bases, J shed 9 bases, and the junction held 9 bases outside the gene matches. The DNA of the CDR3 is TGTGCCAGCAGCTCCGGGACAGGGGTTCTGGGGCAGTACTTC. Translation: CASSSGTGVLGQYF.

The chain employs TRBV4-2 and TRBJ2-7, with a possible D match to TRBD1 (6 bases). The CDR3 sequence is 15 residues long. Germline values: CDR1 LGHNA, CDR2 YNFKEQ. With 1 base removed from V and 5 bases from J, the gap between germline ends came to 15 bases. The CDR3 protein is CASSQVQGQRHEQYF. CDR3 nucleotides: TGTGCCAGCAGCCAAGTACAGGGACAACGCCACGAGCAGTACTTC.